This T cell receptor beta chain was sequenced in a study of shared clonotypes between healthy human individuals. Study-level background: Aged between 18 and 49, the donors were two women and a few men. Every donor yielded three CD4 naive, three CD4 memory, two CD8 naive and one CD8 memory plate. Regarding the study as a whole: With several donors compared, around 5.4% of naive CD4 clonotypes were shared.

The assay was immunoSEQ multiplex PCR, and TCRdb's table has in-frame clones only and misses some. The sample carries about 980,000 clones, 76% recorded once. Details on this clone: Its specificity is not known.

The CDR3 extends over 15 amino acids. Germline values: CDR1 MGHRA, CDR2 YSYEKL. V dropped 1 base and J dropped 2 bases, with 10 bases sitting between them. Into CD45RA+ naive and CD45RA-negative memory subsets, the CD4+ cells were split. Sequencing was performed on memory CD4+ T cells sorted from blood. The subset was: CD45RA-negative fraction. The chain joins TRBV4-1 to TRBJ2-3; D gene unclear. The clonotype was recovered from a man younger than 35 in good health. The CDR3: CASSQGTSNTDTQYF. CDR3 nucleotide sequence: TGCGCCAGCAGCCAAGGTACCAGTAACACAGATACGCAGTATTTT.